The present TCR beta chain was sequenced within a study of shared clonotypes between healthy human individuals (dated by TCRdb to the early 2020s). In terms of the full investigation: Three men and two women, aged 18 to 49 years, made up the cohort. Leukapheresis yielded between about 0.94 and 8.9 billion PBMCs per donor. To estimate repertoire size and how much clonotypes are shared between individuals, the study performed deep sequencing of blood TCR repertoires from about 5 healthy adults. Per donor, three plates each were used for CD4 naive and CD4 memory, two for CD8 naive, and one for CD8 memory. Libraries were prepared and TCR repertoires were sequenced by different laboratories using diverse techniques, in order to increase sequencing depth and limit assay-specific biases.

Regarding this clone: Its antigen is still unknown. Base quality data are lacking; no much larger clone is found one base away.

V ends up 1 base short and J 4 bases short, with an unmatched junction base count of 3. CDR1 and CDR2, per the germline V gene, are SGHTA and FQGNSA. The CDR3 starts with the cysteine, ends with the phenylalanine, and has 14 residues. Only the CDR3 DNA stays, 42 bases, in frame from base 1. TCR CDR3 regions were amplified from genomic DNA by multiplex PCR using the deep immunoSEQ assay. For each cell subset, the extracted genomic DNA was distributed evenly across all wells of several immunoSEQ 96-well plates, and each plate served as one replicate. For sorted subsets, roughly 190 ng of genomic DNA, equivalent to 30,000 or so T cell genomes, went into each replicate PCR. Purified libraries were quantified with a Qubit 3.0 fluorometer, sized on a Bioanalyzer 2100, and re-quantified with the KAPA Library Quantification kit. Each immunoSEQ 96-well plate was sequenced on its own single-read 150-cycle Illumina NextSeq 550 flow cell. As for how the authors treated the data: Because the immunoSEQ output held only junctional sequences and lacked quality scores, the filtering could not match the filtering applied to full-length reads. Sequences were annotated with PyIR, a Python wrapper for IgBLAST v1.9, using IMGT germline references to assign V/J genes and CDR3. Reads with weak V/J assignments (E-value above 1e-6), missing CDR3, stop codons, out-of-frame junctions, or ambiguous translated residues were removed. V3J clonotypes were defined by identical inferred V gene, J gene, and CDR3 amino acid sequence. Percentage overlap between repertoires was calculated by dividing the number of shared unique clonotypes by the size of the smaller repertoire. RTK rarefaction, the Chao1 estimator, and Recon v2.1 estimates of unobserved clonotypes were used to assess repertoire richness. Generation probabilities for all TCRbeta clonotypes obtained by the gDNA method from a few donors were computed using OLGA. The table comes from immuneACCESS by way of TCRdb, which keeps in-frame sequences with V and J called. Part of the clones is missing from these tables; in studies checked, under half for an unresolved V gene and the rest for unknown reasons. That table supplies the V and J calls and clone size; D and trimming were determined from the DNA. Counted in this sample were around 300,000 clones; around 86% of them appeared once. The ten most abundant clones make up under 20% of the sample.

Donors were healthy HIV-negative adults with no recently reported acute infections or vaccinations. Every donor was a Caucasian adult living in Nashville, Tennessee, USA. CD8 memory samples were composed of magnetically selected CD45RO+ cells combined with CCR7-negative CD45RA+ effector memory (TemRA) cells. Blood was obtained by leukapheresis, after which PBMCs were separated by Ficoll-Histopaque density gradient centrifugation and cryopreserved in liquid nitrogen vapor phase. Analytical flow cytometry was used to check the purity and quantity of every magnetically sorted T cell population. Each sorted fraction had its genomic DNA isolated and then quantified by UV absorbance on a Nanodrop 2000c. The paper's findings and limits, for the study overall: Incomplete sequencing was indicated by rarefaction of sorted-subset datasets, despite the large sequencing depth. Larger estimated clonotype richness was generally found for naive subsets than for memory subsets. Pairwise subsampling indicated that sequencing depth was expected to affect the degree of clonotype sharing among donors. Because the study included a small number of donors, the genetic and exposure-history diversity represented was limited. When several donors were compared, the shared fraction of clonotypes was around 5% for naive CD4, 3.5% to 4% for naive CD8, about 2.5% for memory CD4, and 0.4% for memory CD8. Higher generation probabilities were observed for clonotypes shared by all four sorted-subset donors than for non-shared clonotypes. Sampling was restricted to blood, and TCR repertoires in tissue are likely to differ from TCR repertoires in blood.

This sequence uses TRBV7-2 and TRBJ2-7, and 8 junction bases match TRBD2. This TCR was recovered from a man aged 18 to 35 in good health. Sequencing was performed on memory CD8+ T cells sorted from blood. The cell subset or site label, read with the paper, signifies: CD45RO+ cells pooled with CCR7-negative TemRA cells. The CDR3 loop reads CASSLDSGAYEQYF. The sequenced DNA is TGTGCCAGCAGCTTAGATAGCGGGGCGTACGAGCAGTACTTC.